This TCR beta chain comes out of a study of cytomegalovirus exposure and HLA in healthy donors. Notes on this clone: Its cognate antigen is unknown.

Study-level points and caveats: Diagnosis of cytomegalovirus status made by the classifier reportedly showed high specificity and sensitivity.

The method was immunoSEQ multiplex PCR; TCRdb's version includes in-frame clones alone and lacks a portion of them. This table has 110,000 or so clones, approximately 94% appearing once. The CDR3 length is 15 residues. Germline V gene sequence: CDR1 MGHRA, CDR2 YSYEKL. V shed 0 bases and J shed 1 base, with 10 bases lying between them. The sequence derives from a woman younger than 30 in good health and CMV-seronegative. The gene calls are TRBV4-1 and TRBJ2-7; possibly TRBD2 for D (5 bases). The source material was PBMCs. Written as DNA, the CDR3 is TGCGCCAGCAGCCAAGAGGCTAGCTCGTCCTACGAGCAGTACTTC. Translation gives CASSQEASSSYEQYF.